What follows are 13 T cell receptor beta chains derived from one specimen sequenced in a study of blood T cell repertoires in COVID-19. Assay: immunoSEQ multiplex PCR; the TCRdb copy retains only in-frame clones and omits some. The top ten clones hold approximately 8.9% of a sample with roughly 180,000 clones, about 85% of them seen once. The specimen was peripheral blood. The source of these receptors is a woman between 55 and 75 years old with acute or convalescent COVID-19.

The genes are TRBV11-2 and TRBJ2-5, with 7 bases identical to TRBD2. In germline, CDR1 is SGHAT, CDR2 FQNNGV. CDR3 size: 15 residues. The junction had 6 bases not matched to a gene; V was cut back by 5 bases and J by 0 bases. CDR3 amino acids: CASSSGTTYQETQYF. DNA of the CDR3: TGTGCCAGCAGCAGCGGGACGACGTACCAAGAGACCCAGTACTTC.

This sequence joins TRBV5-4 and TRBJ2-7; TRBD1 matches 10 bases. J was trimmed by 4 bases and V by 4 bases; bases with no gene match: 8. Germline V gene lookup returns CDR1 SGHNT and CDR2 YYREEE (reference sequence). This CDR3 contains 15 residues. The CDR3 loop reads CASSERQGARYEQYF. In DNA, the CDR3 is TGTGCCAGCAGCGAGAGACAGGGGGCGAGGTACGAGCAGTACTTC.

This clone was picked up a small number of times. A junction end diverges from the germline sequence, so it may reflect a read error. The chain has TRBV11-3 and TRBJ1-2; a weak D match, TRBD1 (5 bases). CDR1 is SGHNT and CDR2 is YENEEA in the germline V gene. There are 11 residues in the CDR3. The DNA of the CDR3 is TGTGCCAGCAGCTTAGATGGGGCCGTCCACTTC. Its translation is CASSLDGAVHF. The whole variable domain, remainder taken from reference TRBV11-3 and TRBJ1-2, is EAGVVQSPRYKIIEKKQPVAFWCNPISGHNTLYWYLQNLGQGPELLIRYENEEAVDDSQLPKDRFSAERLKGVDSTLKIQPAELGDSAVYLCASSLDGAVHFGSGTRLTVV.

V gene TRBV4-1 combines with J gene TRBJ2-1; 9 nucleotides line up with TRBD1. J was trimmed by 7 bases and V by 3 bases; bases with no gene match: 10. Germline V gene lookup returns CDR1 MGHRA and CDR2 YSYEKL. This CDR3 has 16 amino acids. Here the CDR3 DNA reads TGCGCCAGCAGCCAGCCGCTAGGACAGGGGAGGAATGAGCAGTTCTTC. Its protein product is CASSQPLGQGRNEQFF.

CDR3 sequence (DNA): TGTGCCAGCAGCTCACAGGGGGTGTATAACTATGGCTACACCTTC. This encodes CASSSQGVYNYGYTF. The rearrangement joins TRBV11-2 to TRBJ1-2, with TRBD1 matching 8 bases. The junction had 5 bases not matched to a gene; V was cut back by 4 bases and J by 1 base. This CDR3 spans 15 amino acids. CDR1 SGHAT and CDR2 FQNNGV come from the germline V gene.

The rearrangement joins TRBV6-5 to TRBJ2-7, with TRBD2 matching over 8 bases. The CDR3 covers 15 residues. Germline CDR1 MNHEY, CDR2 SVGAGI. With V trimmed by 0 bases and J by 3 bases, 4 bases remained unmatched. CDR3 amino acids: CASSYSVAGIYEQYF. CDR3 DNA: TGTGCCAGCAGTTACTCTGTAGCGGGAATCTACGAGCAGTACTTC.

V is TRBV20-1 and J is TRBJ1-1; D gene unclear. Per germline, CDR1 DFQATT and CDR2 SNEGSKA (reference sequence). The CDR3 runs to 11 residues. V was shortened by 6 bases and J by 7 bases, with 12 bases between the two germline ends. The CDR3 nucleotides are TGCAGTGCAACCGCCGGAGGTGAAGCTTTCTTT. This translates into CSATAGGEAFF.

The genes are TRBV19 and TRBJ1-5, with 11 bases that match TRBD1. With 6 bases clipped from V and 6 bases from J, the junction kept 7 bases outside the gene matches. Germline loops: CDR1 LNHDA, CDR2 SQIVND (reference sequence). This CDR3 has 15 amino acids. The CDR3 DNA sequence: TGTGCCAGTAGCAATCAGGACAGGGGGCTTCAGCCCCAGCATTTT. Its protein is CASSNQDRGLQPQHF.

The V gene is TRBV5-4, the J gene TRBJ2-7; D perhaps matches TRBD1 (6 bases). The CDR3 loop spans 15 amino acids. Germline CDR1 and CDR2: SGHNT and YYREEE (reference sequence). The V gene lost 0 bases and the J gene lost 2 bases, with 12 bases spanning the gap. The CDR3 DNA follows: TGTGCCAGCAGCTTGGGGCATAGGGACACCTACGAGCAGTACTTC. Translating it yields CASSLGHRDTYEQYF.

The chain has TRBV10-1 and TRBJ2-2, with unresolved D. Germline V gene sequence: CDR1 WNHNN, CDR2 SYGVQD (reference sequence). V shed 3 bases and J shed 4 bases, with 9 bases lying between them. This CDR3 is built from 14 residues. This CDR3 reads CASSESSSTGELFF. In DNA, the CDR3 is TGCGCCAGCAGTGAAAGCTCGAGCACCGGGGAGCTGTTTTTT.

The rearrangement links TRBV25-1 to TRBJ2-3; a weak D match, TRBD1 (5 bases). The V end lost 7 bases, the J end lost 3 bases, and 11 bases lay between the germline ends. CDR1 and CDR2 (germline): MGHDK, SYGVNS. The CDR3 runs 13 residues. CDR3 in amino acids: CASTPRGTDTQYF. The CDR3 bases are TGTGCCAGCACTCCTAGGGGAACAGATACGCAGTATTTT.

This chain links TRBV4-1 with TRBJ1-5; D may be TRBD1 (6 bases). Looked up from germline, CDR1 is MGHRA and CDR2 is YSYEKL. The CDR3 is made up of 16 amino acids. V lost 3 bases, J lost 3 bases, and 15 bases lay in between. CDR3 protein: CASSQGSGVLNQPQHF. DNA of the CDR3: TGCGCCAGCAGCCAGGGTTCAGGGGTCCTCAATCAGCCCCAGCATTTT.

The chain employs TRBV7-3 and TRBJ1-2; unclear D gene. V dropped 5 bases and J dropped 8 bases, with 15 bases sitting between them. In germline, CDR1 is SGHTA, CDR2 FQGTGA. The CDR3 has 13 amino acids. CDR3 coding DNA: TGTGCCAGCAGCGCTCCGGACTTAGGCGGCTACACCTTC. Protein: CASSAPDLGGYTF.